This T cell receptor (beta chain) was profiled in a study of breast tumors, draining lymph nodes, adjacent tissues (dated by TCRdb to 2015 to 2016). For the study in its entirety: The study compared TCR beta repertoires across tumor, adjacent nontumor tissue and axillary lymph nodes from breast cancer patients. The study was designed to assess the relationships and possible T-cell exchange between tumor, surrounding tissue and draining lymph node repertoires in human breast cancer.

The germline V gene yields ENHRY for CDR1 and SYGVKD for CDR2. Trimming removed 2 bases from V and 1 base from J, leaving 6 bases between the germline ends. Counted from cysteine to phenylalanine, this CDR3 has 13 amino acids. The retained sequence is limited to the CDR3, 39 bases, with the frame set at the first base. On the study overall, not on this receptor specifically: Tumor and nontumor tissue repertoires were significantly more similar in luminal-like than in basal-like breast cancer. The data were considered consistent with the idea that most tumor T cells come from the lymph node and then expand in tumor tissue. The conclusion that tumor T cells originate in lymph nodes was presented as consistent with a hypothesis rather than as directly demonstrated. Tumor T-cell repertoires showed less diversity than lymph node repertoires and more diversity than nontumor tissue repertoires, and tumor T-cell repertoires showed preferential V and J gene usage.

Data came from an Illumina HiSeq 2000. TCR beta chain libraries were generated through multiplex PCR amplification. High-throughput sequencing was used to analyze the amplified TCR beta chain products. The public reads were reprocessed in TCRdb via fastp at Q25 and MiXCR, keeping in-frame beta chains. For every CDR3 protein sequence, its rows merge into one entry that carries the most common genes and DNA. This sample gives about 47,000 distinct CDR3 sequences in total; approximately 22% of them show up just once. Approximately 8% of the sample comes from the top ten. This clonotype showed up many times. The specificity of this receptor is unknown. Base qualities are not recorded, but no much larger clone differs from it by a single base.

This chain is built from TRBV10-3 and TRBJ2-7, and possibly TRBD2, on 5 matching bases. The sequenced sample was breast tumor tissue. The source of this sequence is a female donor with breast cancer. Some clones in this sample may be carry-over from other donors' samples. The CDR3 amino acid sequence is: CAISERESYEQYF. DNA sequence: TGTGCCATCAGTGAGAGGGAGTCCTACGAGCAGTACTTC.